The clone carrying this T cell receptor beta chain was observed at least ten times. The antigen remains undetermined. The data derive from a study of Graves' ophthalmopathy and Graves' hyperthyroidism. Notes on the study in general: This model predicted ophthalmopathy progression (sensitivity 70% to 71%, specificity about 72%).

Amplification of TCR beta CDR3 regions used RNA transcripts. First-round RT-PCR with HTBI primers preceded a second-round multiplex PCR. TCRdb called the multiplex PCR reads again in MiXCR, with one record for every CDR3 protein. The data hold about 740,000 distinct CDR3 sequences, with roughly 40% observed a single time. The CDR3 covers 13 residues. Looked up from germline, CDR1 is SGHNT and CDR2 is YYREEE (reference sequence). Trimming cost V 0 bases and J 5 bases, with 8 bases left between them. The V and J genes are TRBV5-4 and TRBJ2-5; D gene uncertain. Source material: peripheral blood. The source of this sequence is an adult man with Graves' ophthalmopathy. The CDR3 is CASSLESWETQYF. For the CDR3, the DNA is TGTGCCAGCAGCTTGGAAAGTTGGGAGACCCAGTACTTC.